What follows are 25 T cell receptor beta chains derived from one specimen sequenced in a study of cytomegalovirus exposure and HLA in healthy donors. With 60 Vbeta and 13 Jbeta primers, the PCR was carried out. Generated by immunoSEQ multiplex PCR, the TCRdb table keeps only in-frame clones and is missing some. This sample has 50,000 or so clones; around 82% occur once, and the top ten carry approximately 3%. Sequencing was done on a sample of PBMCs. These receptors came from a young woman in good health and CMV-seronegative.

The gene calls are TRBV7-3 and TRBJ1-1; TRBD1 aligns across 9 bases. The V gene's germline CDR1 is SGHTA and CDR2 FQGTGA. J was trimmed by 5 bases and V by 5 bases; bases with no gene match: 12. This CDR3 is built from 16 residues. The chain's CDR3 is CASSATGGPSKTEAFF. The CDR3 bases are TGTGCCAGCAGCGCCACAGGGGGCCCATCGAAGACTGAAGCTTTCTTT.

This chain uses TRBV29-1 with TRBJ2-3; 11 bases fit TRBD2. The CDR3 loop spans 14 amino acids. From germline, CDR1 is SQVTM and CDR2 ANQGSEA. Losses at the gene ends were 6 bases for V and 0 bases for J; bases not matched to a gene: 2. CDR3 in amino acids: CSVSSGRSTDTQYF. The CDR3 nucleotides are TGCAGCGTCTCTAGCGGGAGGAGCACAGATACGCAGTATTTT.

The chain combines TRBV25-1 with TRBJ2-1; 8 bases match TRBD2. In germline, CDR1 is MGHDK, CDR2 SYGVNS. V lost 2 bases to trimming and J lost 7 bases; unmatched junction nucleotides: 10. CDR3 length: 16 amino acids. CDR3 in amino acids: CASSEQERESSNEQFF. The CDR3 DNA reads TGTGCCAGCAGTGAACAGGAGCGGGAGTCCTCGAATGAGCAGTTCTTC.

The rearrangement joins TRBV2 to TRBJ1-2; D remains ambiguous. Germline V CDR1 and CDR2: SNHLY, FYNNEI. Trimming took off 4 bases at V and 0 bases at J, with 12 bases between the two ends. The CDR3 is 15 residues long. CDR3 bases: TGTGCCAGCAGTGGGAGCTCAGAAGCTAACTATGGCTACACCTTC. Translation: CASSGSSEANYGYTF.

The chain recombines TRBV7-7 with TRBJ1-4, with 8 bases identical to TRBD1. Germline-derived CDR1 and CDR2 are SSHAT and FNYEAQ (reference sequence). The ends lost 3 bases at V and 0 bases at J; junction bases unmatched: 0. This CDR3 region has 15 residues. The CDR3 nucleotides are TGTGCCAGCAGCTTGGGACAGGCAACTAATGAAAAACTGTTTTTT. This sequence encodes CASSLGQATNEKLFF.

The chain recombines TRBV27 with TRBJ1-5; D might be TRBD1 (5 bases). Trimming took 4 bases from V and 8 from J, leaving 15 bases between them. CDR1 and CDR2 from the germline V gene are MNHEY and SMNVEV (reference sequence). This CDR3 comprises 14 residues. CDR3 nucleotides: TGTGCCAGCAGTTGGGACCGGTCGGGAGAGCCCCAGCATTTT. Translated: CASSWDRSGEPQHF.

A single count supports this clone. The chain couples TRBV9 to TRBJ2-5; D remains ambiguous. Near its end, the DNA agrees better with TRBJ2-7, so the J call may be wrong. Germline CDR1 and CDR2: SGDLS and YYNGEE. The CDR3 is 11 amino acids. CDR3 amino acids: CASSVGNEQYF. Written as DNA, the CDR3 is TGTGCCAGCAGCGTAGGAAACGAGCAGTACTTC.

This clone was detected a few times. The chain is built from TRBV7-2 and TRBJ2-7; the D is unclear. This CDR3 contains 14 residues. Germline V gene lookup returns CDR1 SGHTA and CDR2 FQGNSA. Trimming left V 1 base short and J 2 bases short, with 9 bases between. CDR3: CASSLEAETYEQYF. The CDR3 coding sequence is TGTGCCAGCAGCTTAGAGGCGGAGACCTACGAGCAGTACTTC.

Worth noting for this clone: This same CDR3 is encoded by further DNA sequences in the sample. The V gene is TRBV27, the J gene TRBJ2-7, with D tentatively TRBD1 (6 bases). This CDR3 is built from 14 residues. Germline loops: CDR1 MNHEY, CDR2 SMNVEV (reference sequence). V dropped 5 bases and J dropped 1 base, with 12 bases sitting between them. This chain's CDR3 is CASSTLGQSYEQYF. Here the CDR3 DNA reads TGTGCCAGCAGTACCTTAGGACAGTCCTACGAGCAGTACTTC.

CDR3 sequence: CASSFDRVGQPQHF. The CDR3 region has the DNA TGTGCCAGCAGCTTCGACAGGGTGGGTCAGCCCCAGCATTTT. The chain recombines TRBV7-8 with TRBJ1-5, with TRBD1 matching over 7 bases. This CDR3 has 14 amino acids. Unmatched junction bases numbered 5, after V lost 3 bases and J lost 6 bases. CDR1 SGHVS and CDR2 FQNEAQ come from the germline V gene.

The chain is built from TRBV4-1 and TRBJ2-7; 9 nucleotides match TRBD2. The trim removed 1 base at V and 0 bases at J, leaving 4 bases unmatched. The CDR3 is 16 residues long. Germline CDR1 reads MGHRA; CDR2 reads YSYEKL. CDR3 nucleotides: TGCGCCAGCAGCCAAGGGACTAGCGTTAGCTCCTACGAGCAGTACTTC. Translation: CASSQGTSVSSYEQYF.

The genes are TRBV27 and TRBJ2-2; 8 bases map to TRBD1. CDR1 and CDR2 (germline): MNHEY, SMNVEV (reference sequence). V lost 10 bases and J lost 0; bases outside the gene matches: 4. The CDR3 has 14 residues. The CDR3, as DNA: TGTGCCACCGGGACAGGACCGAACACCGGGGAGCTGTTTTTT. Translating gives CATGTGPNTGELFF.

The chain has TRBV7-2 and TRBJ1-5; 7 nucleotides agree with TRBD1. This CDR3 comprises 16 residues. V shed 3 bases, J shed 2 bases, and the junction held 7 bases outside the gene matches. CDR1 and CDR2 from the germline V gene are SGHTA and FQGNSA. In nucleotides, the CDR3 is TGTGCCAGCAGCTTGCGGACAGGACTCGGCAATCAGCCCCAGCATTTT. It specifies CASSLRTGLGNQPQHF. The full variable domain, in which reference TRBV7-2 and TRBJ1-5 provide the parts outside the CDR3, is GAGVSQSPSNKVTEKGKDVELRCDPISGHTALYWYRQSLGQGLEFLIYFQGNSAPDKSGLPSDRFSAERTGGSVSTLTIQRTQQEDSAVYLCASSLRTGLGNQPQHFGDGTRLSIL.

The J gene is TRBJ2-1, the V gene TRBV2, with 14 bases lining up with TRBD2. Losses at the gene ends were 6 bases for V and 4 bases for J; bases not matched to a gene: 5. The CDR3 consists of 16 residues. Germline V gene sequence: CDR1 SNHLY, CDR2 FYNNEI. The CDR3 DNA is TGTGCCAGCAGCAGACTAGCGGGAGGGCGTTACAATGAGCAGTTCTTC. Encoded protein: CASSRLAGGRYNEQFF.

The chain employs TRBV29-1 and TRBJ2-7, with TRBD1 identical over 7 bases. The junction had 4 bases not matched to a gene; V was cut back by 4 bases and J by 1 base. Germline values: CDR1 SQVTM, CDR2 ANQGSEA. The CDR3 has 13 residues. The DNA for the CDR3 is TGCAGCGTTGCGGAGACAGGGTCCTACGAGCAGTACTTC. It yields the protein CSVAETGSYEQYF.

The chain uses TRBV6-1 and TRBJ2-1; 10 nucleotides align to TRBD1. The CDR3 consists of 15 residues. With 5 bases clipped from V and 7 bases from J, the junction kept 8 bases outside the gene matches. Per the germline V gene, CDR1 is MNHNS and CDR2 is SASEGT. The chain's CDR3 is CASSKGTGEVNEQFF. CDR3 sequence (DNA): TGTGCCAGCAGTAAAGGGACAGGGGAGGTAAATGAGCAGTTCTTC.

On this clone: Compared with germline, one end of the junction differs, possibly owing to a read error. The J gene is TRBJ2-1, the V gene TRBV5-1; maybe TRBD2 (6 bases). The CDR3 runs 14 residues. The germline gives CDR1 SGHRS, CDR2 YFSETQ. CDR3 sequence reads: CASRAGTSFNEQFF. The CDR3 DNA follows: TGCGCCAGCAGGGCCGGGACTTCCTTCAATGAGCAGTTCTTC.

CDR3 coding DNA: TGCGCCAGCAGCCAATATAGAGGGGGCCAGAGCACAGATACGCAGTATTTT. Protein product: CASSQYRGGQSTDTQYF. The genes are TRBV4-1 and TRBJ2-3; 7 nucleotides line up with TRBD1. This CDR3 has 17 residues. The germline gives CDR1 MGHRA, CDR2 YSYEKL. J lost 0 bases, V lost 2 bases, and 8 bases had no gene match.

The chain is built from TRBV27 and TRBJ1-6, with TRBD1 matching 9 bases. Germline V gene lookup returns CDR1 MNHEY and CDR2 SMNVEV (reference sequence). J was trimmed by 6 bases and V by 0 bases; bases with no gene match: 3. This CDR3 region has 16 residues. The CDR3, as DNA: TGTGCCAGCAGTTTATCACAGGGGGCTGCTAATTCACCCCTCCACTTT. Its protein is CASSLSQGAANSPLHF.

The CDR3 DNA sequence: TGTGCCAGCAGCCTCCGGGACAGGGAAGCCTACGAGCAGTACTTC. Protein product: CASSLRDREAYEQYF. The chain combines TRBV5-8 with TRBJ2-7; 9 bases agree with TRBD1. CDR1 is SGHTS and CDR2 is YDEGEE in the germline V gene. This CDR3 spans 15 amino acids. Germline trimming cut 4 bases from V and 2 bases from J; bases unmatched to any gene: 7.

This clone was recorded only once. The chain employs TRBV30 and TRBJ1-2; weak D call: TRBD1 (6 bases). The CDR3 length is 12 residues. Germline V CDR1 and CDR2: GTSNPN, SVGIG (reference sequence). V lost 7 bases and J lost 5, with 14 bases in between. CDR3 in amino acids: CALETGSYGYTF. The CDR3 DNA sequence: TGTGCCTTGGAAACAGGGTCTTATGGCTACACCTTC.

This chain connects TRBV28 to TRBJ1-4; D unclear. V was cut by 7 bases and J by 4 bases, with 16 bases left in between. The V gene's germline CDR1 is MDHEN and CDR2 SYDVKM. The CDR3 totals 15 residues. CDR3 region: CASTPHQVLNEKLFF. The CDR3 region has the DNA TGTGCCAGCACCCCCCATCAGGTTCTTAATGAAAAACTGTTTTTT. Complete variable domain (other parts from reference TRBV28 and TRBJ1-4): DVKVTQSSRYLVKRTGEKVFLECVQDMDHENMFWYRQDPGLGLRLIYFSYDVKMKEKGDIPEGYSVSREKKERFSLILESASTNQTSMYLCASTPHQVLNEKLFFGSGTQLSVL.

This clone counts as medium-sized. The chain links TRBV9 to TRBJ2-1, with 8 bases lining up with TRBD2. The CDR3 extends over 14 amino acids. Germline V gives CDR1 SGDLS, CDR2 YYNGEE. Unmatched junction bases numbered 11, after V lost 5 bases and J lost 10 bases. The CDR3: CASSRTGGGEEQFF. The CDR3, as DNA: TGTGCCAGCAGTCGTACCGGGGGGGGTGAGGAGCAGTTCTTC. Supplemented by reference TRBV9 and TRBJ2-1, the full variable domain reads DSGVTQTPKHLITATGQRVTLRCSPRSGDLSVYWYQQSLDQGLQFLIQYYNGEERAKGNILERFSAQQFPDLHSELNLSSLELGDSALYFCASSRTGGGEEQFFGPGTRLTVL.

V gene TRBV11-2 combines with J gene TRBJ2-5, with TRBD2 matching 9 bases. Germline CDR1 SGHAT, CDR2 FQNNGV. The length of the CDR3 is 16 residues. The V gene end was trimmed by 4 bases and the J gene end by 3 bases; junction bases not matched to a gene: 9. CDR3 residues: CASSSLLAGTKETQYF. CDR3 nucleotide sequence: TGTGCCAGCAGCTCTTTGCTAGCGGGAACCAAAGAGACCCAGTACTTC.

This clone was detected a few times. J is TRBJ2-3 and V is TRBV6-6, with 12 bases fitting TRBD2. This CDR3 has 16 residues. Trimming cost V 3 bases and J 4 bases; bases outside gene matches: 5. From germline, CDR1 is MNHNY and CDR2 SVGAGI (reference sequence). The CDR3 region has the DNA TGTGCCAGCAGTTATTCCGGACTAGCGGGATCAGATACGCAGTATTTT. It translates to CASSYSGLAGSDTQYF.